This T cell receptor beta chain was sequenced in a study of cytomegalovirus exposure and HLA in healthy donors. General study findings and limits: An analysis was carried out at a later point. It showed that HLA-associated TCR beta chains were more clonally expanded than equally common non-associated chains. It is likely that the observed cluster of highly shared sequence variants was a sequencing artifact. In a later analysis, TCR association rates varied by HLA locus: DRB1 most, HLA-C fewest.

This clone was counted only a few times. What it binds is not known. Researchers ran the PCR with 60 Vbeta and 13 Jbeta primers. Here immunoSEQ multiplex PCR was the method, and the copy in TCRdb shows in-frame clones only, minus some. The data hold under 300,000 clones, with approximately 81% observed a single time. The clonotype was recovered from a woman in her fifties or sixties in good health and CMV-seropositive. The sample taken for sequencing was PBMCs.

The CDR3 loop is CASSLGQGLATEAFF. Written as DNA, the CDR3 is TGCGCCAGCAGCTTGGGACAGGGGCTTGCGACTGAAGCTTTCTTT. The chain uses TRBV5-1 and TRBJ1-1; 8 bases are shared with TRBD1. V lost 0 bases, J lost 5 bases, and 6 bases stayed unmatched. Germline assignment: CDR1 SGHRS and CDR2 YFSETQ. CDR3 length: 15 amino acids.